This TCR beta chain was identified in a study of shared clonotypes between healthy human individuals. In germline, CDR1 is SNHLY, CDR2 FYNNEI. Trimming removed 1 base from V and 5 bases from J, with 11 bases in between. The CDR3 runs 15 residues. Generated by immunoSEQ multiplex PCR, the TCRdb table keeps only in-frame clones and is missing some. Found here are around 700,000 clones, approximately 73% of them singletons; the top ten hold 1.5% to 2%. The V call is TRBV2, the J call TRBJ1-4; no definite D call. Specimen: memory CD4+ T cells sorted from blood. The subset here: CD45RA-negative fraction. The receptor was isolated from a woman in her thirties in good health. CDR3 protein: CASSEGGSSNEKLFF. As DNA, the CDR3 is TGTGCCAGCAGTGAAGGCGGGTCCTCAAATGAAAAACTGTTTTTT.